Below are 27 T cell receptor beta chains sequenced from a single sample in a study of cytomegalovirus exposure and HLA in healthy donors. The PCR contained 60 Vbeta and 13 Jbeta primers. Clones were read by immunoSEQ multiplex PCR, and TCRdb kept only the in-frame ones, dropping some. The sample carries roughly 180,000 clones, approximately 80% recorded once. Sequences were obtained from PBMCs. All receptors come from a young man in good health and CMV-seronegative.

The rearrangement joins TRBV23-1 to TRBJ1-2; weak D call: TRBD1 (5 bases). TRBV23-1 is marked as an open reading frame, function uncertain. The CDR3 loop spans 15 amino acids. The ends were cut back, 2 bases at V and 5 bases at J, with 15 bases in the middle. DNA of the CDR3: TGCGCCAGCAGTCAAGAATCAGGGAATGGGTATGGCTACACCTTC. Amino acid sequence: CASSQESGNGYGYTF.

This clone was recorded only once. The CDR3 DNA is TGTGCCAGCAGCTTAGAGGCAGGATATAATTCACCCCTCCACTTT. It is translated as CASSLEAGYNSPLHF. The chain recombines TRBV7-2 with TRBJ1-6; D gene uncertain. Trimming took 1 base from V and 4 from J, leaving 8 bases between them. Germline CDR1 and CDR2: SGHTA and FQGNSA. The CDR3 has 15 residues.

The rearrangement uses TRBV6-5 and TRBJ2-7; D is perhaps TRBD2 (7 bases). This CDR3 comprises 16 residues. Per germline, CDR1 MNHEY and CDR2 SVGAGI. The V end was cut by 4 bases, the J end by 1 base, with 17 bases between. In DNA, the CDR3 is TGTGCCAGCAGTTCCCACGGGGGGCGGACGTCCTACGAGCAGTACTTC. Translating gives CASSSHGGRTSYEQYF.

This clone was found a few times. Other DNA variants within this sample encode the same CDR3. The V and J genes are TRBV29-1 and TRBJ2-7; TRBD1 matches at 8 bases. Trimming at V came to 5 bases and at J to 1 base, leaving 7 bases not matched to a gene. The CDR3 is made up of 14 amino acids. Germline loops: CDR1 SQVTM, CDR2 ANQGSEA. CDR3 bases: TGCAGCGTTCAAGGGACAGGCGCGTCCTACGAGCAGTACTTC. Its translation: CSVQGTGASYEQYF.

V usage is TRBV5-6 and J usage is TRBJ2-6; no clear D. Trimming removed 0 bases at V and 0 bases at J, with 7 bases between. CDR3 length equals 16 residues. Germline V gene lookup returns CDR1 SGHDT and CDR2 YYEEEE. CDR3 DNA: TGTGCCAGCAGCTTGGTGAGGAACTCTGGGGCCAACGTCCTGACTTTC. It yields the protein CASSLVRNSGANVLTF. Supplemented by reference TRBV5-6 and TRBJ2-6, the full variable domain reads DAGVTQSPTHLIKTRGQQVTLRCSPKSGHDTVSWYQQALGQGPQFIFQYYEEEERQRGNFPDRFSGHQFPNYSSELNVNALLLGDSALYLCASSLVRNSGANVLTFGAGSRLTVL.

This chain links TRBV27 with TRBJ1-2, with 7 nucleotides matching TRBD1. CDR3 length equals 12 residues. The ends lost 5 bases at V and 6 bases at J; junction bases unmatched: 3. Germline V CDR1 and CDR2: MNHEY, SMNVEV (reference sequence). The chain's CDR3 is CASSKTGNGYTF. DNA for the CDR3: TGTGCCAGCAGTAAGACAGGGAATGGCTACACCTTC.

This chain uses TRBV11-3 with TRBJ2-3; tentatively, D is TRBD1 (6 bases). The CDR3 is 15 residues long. The germline V and J ends were trimmed by 6 bases and 0 bases, with 13 bases remaining between them. Per the germline V gene, CDR1 is SGHNT and CDR2 is YENEEA. Here the CDR3 DNA reads TGTGCCAGCAGTTCCGGGACACGAAGCACAGATACGCAGTATTTT. Its protein product is CASSSGTRSTDTQYF.

This chain uses TRBV7-8 with TRBJ2-6; D unresolved. V was pared by 1 base and J by 0 bases, with 10 bases between. The CDR3 runs to 17 residues. Germline assignment: CDR1 SGHVS and CDR2 FQNEAQ. The CDR3 DNA is TGTGCCAGCAGCTTAGGACGGTGGAGCTCTGGGGCCAACGTCCTGACTTTC. This codes for CASSLGRWSSGANVLTF.

This clone came up a few times. The chain has TRBV5-5 and TRBJ2-2; 9 nucleotides line up with TRBD2. The ends lost 0 bases at V and 5 bases at J; junction bases unmatched: 11. Germline CDR1 and CDR2: SGHKS and YYEKEE (reference sequence). This CDR3 is 18 amino acids long. CDR3 nucleotides: TGTGCCAGCAGCTTGGGGACCGGGACTAGCTCTTATACCGGGGAGCTGTTTTTT. Translation gives CASSLGTGTSSYTGELFF.

The chain recombines TRBV7-2 with TRBJ2-3; TRBD1 agrees at 7 bases. The germline V gene has CDR1 SGHTA and CDR2 FQGNSA. The CDR3 consists of 16 residues. J was trimmed by 0 bases and V by 4 bases; bases with no gene match: 7. CDR3 nucleotides: TGTGCCAGCAGCTCCCGACAGGGCCCAAGCACAGATACGCAGTATTTT. Encoded protein: CASSSRQGPSTDTQYF. Filled out from reference TRBV7-2 and TRBJ2-3, the complete variable domain reads GAGVSQSPSNKVTEKGKDVELRCDPISGHTALYWYRQSLGQGLEFLIYFQGNSAPDKSGLPSDRFSAERTGGSVSTLTIQRTQQEDSAVYLCASSSRQGPSTDTQYFGPGTRLTVL.

The chain joins TRBV6-5 to TRBJ2-7; the D is unclear. Trimming removed 5 bases from V and 3 bases from J, with 11 bases in between. The CDR3 is 13 residues long. Germline CDR1 and CDR2: MNHEY and SVGAGI. The CDR3 sequence: CASSQDKHYEQYF. The CDR3 nucleotides are TGTGCCAGCAGTCAAGACAAGCACTACGAGCAGTACTTC.

This clone was seen just once. The rearrangement uses TRBV7-9 and TRBJ2-2; D is unclear. This CDR3 has 11 residues. The V gene lost 7 bases and the J gene lost 4 bases, with 4 bases spanning the gap. Germline V gene data show CDR1 as SEHNR and CDR2 as FQNEAQ (reference sequence). CDR3 nucleotides: TGTGCCAGCAAGCTCACCGGGGAGCTGTTTTTT. Protein product: CASKLTGELFF.

This clone was seen only once. The rearrangement uses TRBV5-1 and TRBJ2-7, with 10 nucleotides matching TRBD2. CDR1 is SGHRS, CDR2 YFSETQ, per germline. Germline trimming cut 4 bases from V and 5 bases from J; bases unmatched to any gene: 9. This CDR3 has 15 amino acids. The CDR3 DNA sequence: TGCGCCAGCAGCCCTACTAGCGGGAAGAGGGACGAGCAGTACTTC. Its translation is CASSPTSGKRDEQYF.

The chain is built from TRBV2 and TRBJ2-5; D uncertain. The CDR3 has 14 residues. Germline V gene lookup returns CDR1 SNHLY and CDR2 FYNNEI. V lost 2 bases and J 1 base, leaving 8 bases between the germline ends. Here the CDR3 reads CASSESPSQETQYF. CDR3 DNA: TGTGCCAGCAGTGAATCCCCTTCCCAAGAGACCCAGTACTTC.

V and J are TRBV19 and TRBJ1-2; 8 bases fit TRBD1. The V segment lost 7 bases and the J segment 5 bases; nucleotides outside the gene matches: 6. There are 13 residues in the CDR3. Germline loops: CDR1 LNHDA, CDR2 SQIVND (reference sequence). This chain's CDR3 is CASKSGGGYGYTF. The CDR3 DNA reads TGTGCCAGTAAATCAGGGGGCGGGTATGGCTACACCTTC.

A single count supports this clone. The rearrangement joins TRBV29-1 to TRBJ2-7, with a tentative D call TRBD1 (5 bases). Trimming cost V 6 bases and J 5 bases, with 14 bases left between them. CDR3 length: 12 residues. CDR1 is SQVTM, CDR2 ANQGSEA, per germline. The CDR3 reads CSVLYLGDEQYF. CDR3 DNA sequence: TGCAGCGTCCTCTATCTAGGGGACGAGCAGTACTTC.

Regarding this clone: Its ends do not fully match the called genes, so a read error is possible. The rearrangement links TRBV6-5 to TRBJ1-4; TRBD1 aligns across 9 bases. The CDR3 covers 16 residues. From germline, CDR1 is MNHEY and CDR2 SVGAGI. CDR3 sequence: CATSYPQGAINEKLFF. The CDR3, as DNA: TGTGCCACCAGTTACCCACAGGGGGCGATTAATGAAAAACTGTTTTTT.

The V call is TRBV5-6, the J call TRBJ2-7; 9 nucleotides line up with TRBD1. Germline V lookup: CDR1 SGHDT, CDR2 YYEEEE. Germline trimming cut 6 bases from V and 3 bases from J; bases unmatched to any gene: 7. The CDR3 totals 14 residues. Here the CDR3 reads CASKWGTGNYEQYF. CDR3 nucleotide sequence: TGTGCCAGCAAATGGGGGACAGGGAACTACGAGCAGTACTTC.

Only a few counts were recorded for this clone. Other DNA variants within this sample encode the same CDR3. This chain joins TRBV19 and TRBJ1-5; D remains ambiguous. V gave up 0 bases and J gave up 2 bases, with 5 bases separating them. Germline loops: CDR1 LNHDA, CDR2 SQIVND (reference sequence). CDR3 size: 14 residues. The CDR3 is CASSIDRGNQPQHF. The CDR3, as DNA: TGTGCCAGTAGTATAGATCGGGGCAATCAGCCCCAGCATTTT.

The chain is built from TRBV29-1 and TRBJ2-3, with D possibly matching TRBD1 (5 bases). V dropped 4 bases and J dropped 4 bases, with 18 bases sitting between them. This CDR3 is built from 15 residues. The V gene's germline CDR1 is SQVTM and CDR2 ANQGSEA. CDR3 DNA sequence: TGCAGCGTTGGACAGCTCCCGTCCTCATCAGATACGCAGTATTTT. As protein: CSVGQLPSSSDTQYF.

The chain joins TRBV30 to TRBJ2-7; tentative D call: TRBD1 (5 bases). The CDR3 is made up of 13 amino acids. CDR1 and CDR2 from the germline V gene are GTSNPN and SVGIG (reference sequence). The V end was cut by 0 bases, the J end by 3 bases, with 9 bases between. The CDR3 DNA sequence: TGTGCCTGGAGTGTAGGGCAGGGCTACGAGCAGTACTTC. It codes for CAWSVGQGYEQYF.

V and J are TRBV18 and TRBJ2-2, with TRBD1 as a possible D gene (6 bases). The germline CDR1 and CDR2 sequences are KGHSH and LQKENI. This CDR3 is 15 amino acids long. Between the trimmed V and J ends, which lost 3 bases and 3 bases, there was a span of 11 bases. The CDR3 loop reads CASSPNRADTGELFF. CDR3 sequence (DNA): TGTGCCAGCTCACCCAACAGGGCGGACACCGGGGAGCTGTTTTTT.

J is TRBJ2-2 and V is TRBV7-2; 12 bases fit TRBD2. With 4 bases clipped from V and 7 bases from J, the junction kept 7 bases outside the gene matches. Germline lookup yields CDR1 SGHTA and CDR2 FQGNSA. The CDR3 spans 16 residues. In nucleotides, the CDR3 is TGTGCCAGCAGCTACCCGACTAGCGGGGGTGTCGGGGAGCTGTTTTTT. Amino acid sequence: CASSYPTSGGVGELFF.

The CDR3 is CASSLESRGNEQFF. DNA for the CDR3: TGTGCCAGCAGCTTGGAGAGCAGGGGGAATGAGCAGTTCTTC. The chain employs TRBV5-5 and TRBJ2-1, with 7 bases aligning to TRBD1. V lost 0 bases and J lost 7; bases outside the gene matches: 4. The length of the CDR3 is 14 residues. Germline loops: CDR1 SGHKS, CDR2 YYEKEE (reference sequence). Full variable domain (outside the CDR3, taken from reference TRBV5-5 and TRBJ2-1): DAGVTQSPTHLIKTRGQQVTLRCSPISGHKSVSWYQQVLGQGPQFIFQYYEKEERGRGNFPDRFSARQFPNYSSELNVNALLLGDSALYLCASSLESRGNEQFFGPGTRLTVL.

The CDR3 DNA reads TGCGCCAGCAGCACCGACAGAACCTTCTATGGCTACACCTTC. Its translation is CASSTDRTFYGYTF. The chain combines TRBV5-1 with TRBJ1-2; weak D call: TRBD1 (5 bases). The CDR3 has 14 residues. The germline gives CDR1 SGHRS, CDR2 YFSETQ. Trimming left V 4 bases short and J 4 bases short, with 14 bases between.

This chain links TRBV7-3 with TRBJ2-2; TRBD1 matches 12 bases. The V segment lost 2 bases and the J segment 6 bases; nucleotides outside the gene matches: 4. Germline CDR1 and CDR2: SGHTA and FQGTGA. This CDR3 is 16 amino acids long. The CDR3 reads CASSLAGQGAPGELFF. The DNA for the CDR3 is TGTGCCAGCAGCTTAGCGGGACAGGGGGCACCCGGGGAGCTGTTTTTT.

This chain connects TRBV25-1 to TRBJ1-2; 10 positions agree with TRBD1. Germline CDR1 MGHDK, CDR2 SYGVNS. V lost 7 bases to trimming and J lost 2 bases; unmatched junction nucleotides: 4. This CDR3 spans 14 amino acids. CDR3 loop: CASKGTGVNYGYTF. The CDR3 DNA reads TGTGCCAGCAAGGGGACAGGGGTAAACTATGGCTACACCTTC.